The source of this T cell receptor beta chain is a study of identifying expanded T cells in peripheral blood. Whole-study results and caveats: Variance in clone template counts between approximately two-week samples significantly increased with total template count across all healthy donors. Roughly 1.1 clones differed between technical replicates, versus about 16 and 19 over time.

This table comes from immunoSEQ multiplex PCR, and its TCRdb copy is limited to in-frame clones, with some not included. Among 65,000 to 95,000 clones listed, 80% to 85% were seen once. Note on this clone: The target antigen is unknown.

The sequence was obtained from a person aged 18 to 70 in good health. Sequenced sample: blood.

The CDR3 reads CASSLARLDTQYF. CDR3 sequence (DNA): TGTGCCAGCAGCTTAGCACGATTAGATACGCAGTATTTT. This chain uses TRBV7-2 with TRBJ2-3; D remains unclear. Germline V gene lookup returns CDR1 SGHTA and CDR2 FQGNSA. CDR3 size: 13 residues. The V gene lost 0 bases and the J gene lost 5 bases, with 6 bases spanning the gap.